This record covers a single T cell receptor beta chain. The data were obtained in a study of blood T cell repertoires in COVID-19. Study-level background: COVID-19 samples collected from the United States, Italy and Spain covered acute and convalescent phases. From T cells, B-cell-depleted T cells, or PBMCs came the material, which was cDNA or gDNA.

Authors' analysis steps: By means of reference gene primer amplification, nucleated cell counts were estimated. Using immunoSEQ multiplex PCR, the repertoire was profiled, and TCRdb retains in-frame clones only, with some absent. That table is the source of V, J and clone size, and D and trimming were worked out from the DNA. The sample consists of around 160,000 clones, around nine tenths of them appearing once. This CDR3 has 15 amino acids. V lost 2 bases to trimming and J lost 5 bases; unmatched junction nucleotides: 5. Per germline, CDR1 LNHDA and CDR2 SQIVND (reference sequence). This receptor was taken from a human donor in a cohort sampled during active COVID-19. The V gene is TRBV19, the J gene TRBJ1-1, with 10 bases lining up with TRBD1. Material: peripheral blood. The CDR3: CASSIRRQGATEAFF. CDR3 in DNA: TGTGCCAGTAGTATAAGGAGACAGGGGGCAACTGAAGCTTTCTTT.